This note documents a single T cell receptor beta chain sequence. Germline V gene data show CDR1 as SGDLS and CDR2 as YYNGEE. V lost 3 bases to trimming and J lost 1 base, with 13 bases between them. The CDR3 runs 15 residues. The record originates from a study of T cell responses to AZD1222 COVID-19 vaccine. Some clones are missing from TCRdb's copy, which holds only in-frame ones; the method was immunoSEQ multiplex PCR. The top ten clones hold under 25% of a sample with 100,000 to 150,000 clones, about nine tenths of them seen once. The sample in question was peripheral blood, obtained on day 0 of AZD1222 vaccination. V and J are TRBV9 and TRBJ1-1; D remains ambiguous. This TCR was sampled from an adult in good health. CDR3 DNA: TGTGCCAGCAGCGAACGCGGGGTTACGAACACTGAAGCTTTCTTT. Protein: CASSERGVTNTEAFF.